This passage covers 32 T cell receptor beta chains from one sample sequenced in a study of control samples from healthy donors and cancer patients. Some clones are missing from TCRdb's copy, which holds only in-frame ones; the method was immunoSEQ multiplex PCR. This sample has over 150,000 clones, with just under 95% found just once. The sample consisted of blood. These receptors all stem from a young man in good health.

Here the CDR3 DNA reads TGTGCCAGTAGTCGGACAGGGACTGGAAACACCATATATTTT. It is translated as CASSRTGTGNTIYF. V and J are TRBV19 and TRBJ1-3, with 8 bases that match TRBD1. The CDR3 has 14 residues. Per the germline V gene, CDR1 is LNHDA and CDR2 is SQIVND (reference sequence). V gave up 5 bases and J gave up 2 bases; unmatched junction bases: 2.

This clone was counted once. This sequence joins TRBV18 and TRBJ1-4, with TRBD1 as a possible D gene (5 bases). The V end lost 3 bases, the J end lost 6 bases, and 14 bases lay between the germline ends. CDR3 length: 15 residues. The germline gives CDR1 KGHSH, CDR2 LQKENI. The CDR3 coding sequence is TGTGCCAGCTCACCCGTATCGCAGGGTTATGAAAAACTGTTTTTT. Translated, it gives CASSPVSQGYEKLFF.

This chain uses TRBV5-6 with TRBJ2-1, with D possibly TRBD2 on 5 matching bases. Trimming left V 4 bases short and J 8 bases short, with 16 bases between. Germline V gives CDR1 SGHDT, CDR2 YYEEEE. The CDR3 length is 14 residues. The CDR3, as DNA: TGTGCCAGCAGCCTAGGGTCCGCGCGGGATGAGCAGTTCTTC. Residues: CASSLGSARDEQFF.

This chain links TRBV9 with TRBJ2-2; D not resolved. Deletions cut 0 bases from V and 6 bases from J, with 9 bases between. CDR3 length: 14 amino acids. The V gene's germline CDR1 is SGDLS and CDR2 YYNGEE. The DNA of the CDR3 is TGTGCCAGCAGCGTAGGGGGATGGGCCGGGGAGCTGTTTTTT. Protein product: CASSVGGWAGELFF.

J is TRBJ2-3 and V is TRBV7-3; D gene ambiguous. The germline V gene encodes CDR1 SGHTA and CDR2 FQGTGA. There are 13 residues in the CDR3. V was shortened by 0 bases and J by 2 bases, with 3 bases between the two germline ends. CDR3: CASSLTATDTQYF. DNA for the CDR3: TGTGCCAGCAGCTTAACCGCCACAGATACGCAGTATTTT.

The rearrangement links TRBV18 to TRBJ2-5; D is undetermined. The germline gives CDR1 KGHSH, CDR2 LQKENI. The CDR3 totals 12 residues. Between the trimmed V and J ends, which lost 6 bases and 3 bases, there was a span of 8 bases. The CDR3 nucleotides read TGTGCCAGCTCCGCATCCAAAGAGACCCAGTACTTC. Its protein product is CASSASKETQYF.

The J gene is TRBJ1-2, the V gene TRBV2; possible D gene TRBD1, 5 bases. V dropped 2 bases and J dropped 6 bases, with 13 bases sitting between them. Germline-derived CDR1 and CDR2 are SNHLY and FYNNEI. The CDR3 length is 14 residues. The chain's CDR3 is CASSEWGSEDGYTF. The CDR3 nucleotides read TGTGCCAGCAGTGAATGGGGCTCGGAGGATGGCTACACCTTC.

The rearrangement uses TRBV5-3 and TRBJ1-6; D ambiguous. TRBV5-3 is given ORF status, its function remaining uncertain. V dropped 1 base and J dropped 10 bases, with 3 bases sitting between them. This CDR3 is 11 amino acids long. The CDR3 nucleotides are TGTGCCAGAAGCTTGTACTCACCCCTCCACTTT. Residues: CARSLYSPLHF.

V usage is TRBV10-3 and J usage is TRBJ2-7; the D call may be TRBD1 or TRBD2 (5 bases each). CDR1 is ENHRY and CDR2 is SYGVKD in the germline V gene. With 7 bases removed from V and 1 base from J, the gap between germline ends came to 11 bases. The CDR3 extends over 13 amino acids. CDR3 nucleotide sequence: TGTGCCATCAAAGGGACCGAGTCCTACGAGCAGTACTTC. This sequence encodes CAIKGTESYEQYF.

This chain links TRBV6-5 with TRBJ1-1; no firm D call. Trimming stripped 2 bases from V and 0 bases from J, with 13 bases between. CDR1 is MNHEY, CDR2 SVGAGI, per germline. The CDR3 has 16 amino acids. The CDR3 loop is CASSYSGVLMNTEAFF. The DNA of the CDR3 is TGTGCCAGCAGTTACAGCGGGGTGCTAATGAACACTGAAGCTTTCTTT.

The CDR3: CASSVTGGVQETQYF. The CDR3 bases are TGTGCCAGCAGCGTAACGGGGGGGGTCCAAGAGACCCAGTACTTC. This chain uses TRBV9 with TRBJ2-5; 8 bases fit TRBD2. After removal of 1 base from V and 1 base from J, the junction contained 3 bases not matched to a gene. From germline, CDR1 is SGDLS and CDR2 YYNGEE. The CDR3 totals 15 residues.

The sample holds one count of this clone. The gene calls are TRBV27 and TRBJ1-6, with 7 bases identical to TRBD1. The germline gives CDR1 MNHEY, CDR2 SMNVEV (reference sequence). The CDR3 runs to 14 residues. Germline trimming cut 8 bases from V and 7 bases from J; bases unmatched to any gene: 8. Written as DNA, the CDR3 is TGTGCCAGCGGGGTGGGGACAGAAAATTCACCCCTCCACTTT. Its protein is CASGVGTENSPLHF.

The chain carries TRBV2 and TRBJ2-4; D might be TRBD2 (5 bases). Germline loops: CDR1 SNHLY, CDR2 FYNNEI. The CDR3 has 13 residues. With 8 bases removed from V and 0 bases from J, the gap between germline ends came to 8 bases. In nucleotides, the CDR3 is TGTGCCAGCGGAGGCATAGCCAAAAACATTCAGTACTTC. It translates to CASGGIAKNIQYF.

This clone appeared once. The chain recombines TRBV5-1 with TRBJ2-3; TRBD2 agrees at 11 bases. The CDR3 extends over 16 amino acids. J was trimmed by 4 bases and V by 4 bases; bases with no gene match: 8. The germline gives CDR1 SGHRS, CDR2 YFSETQ. DNA for the CDR3: TGCGCCAGCAGCCGGGGTAGCGGGGGGGCTGCAGATACGCAGTATTTT. Its protein product is CASSRGSGGAADTQYF.

The chain combines TRBV24-1 with TRBJ1-5, with a weak D call TRBD1 (5 bases). The CDR3 consists of 14 residues. Germline CDR1 reads KGHDR; CDR2 reads SFDVKD. The V end was cut by 6 bases, the J end by 1 base, with 9 bases between. This CDR3 reads CATSRGGSNQPQHF. CDR3 coding DNA: TGTGCCACCAGTCGGGGGGGAAGCAATCAGCCCCAGCATTTT.

The chain is built from TRBV6-5 and TRBJ2-3; D may be TRBD2 (6 bases). The germline V gene encodes CDR1 MNHEY and CDR2 SVGAGI. The V end was cut by 0 bases, the J end by 4 bases, with 8 bases between. The CDR3 has 14 residues. The CDR3 region has the DNA TGTGCCAGCAGTTACTCTTGGAGGGCAGATACGCAGTATTTT. As protein: CASSYSWRADTQYF.

V and J are TRBV6-1 and TRBJ2-1; TRBD1 matches at 11 bases. The germline gives CDR1 MNHNS, CDR2 SASEGT. The CDR3 extends over 16 amino acids. The V segment lost 4 bases and the J segment 4 bases; nucleotides outside the gene matches: 6. The DNA for the CDR3 is TGTGCCAGCAGTGTTAGGGACAGGGGGGTATACAATGAGCAGTTCTTC. Protein: CASSVRDRGVYNEQFF.

CDR3 in DNA: TGTGCCAGTAGTGTGGTTCTAGCGGGGAATGAGCAGTTCTTC. The encoded protein is CASSVVLAGNEQFF. The V gene is TRBV19, the J gene TRBJ2-1, with 9 bases aligning to TRBD2. V was pared by 5 bases and J by 7 bases, with 6 bases of the junction left unmatched. Germline CDR1 reads LNHDA; CDR2 reads SQIVND (reference sequence). The CDR3 loop spans 14 amino acids.

V and J are TRBV7-2 and TRBJ1-1; no reliable D call. Looked up from germline, CDR1 is SGHTA and CDR2 is FQGNSA. Trimming took 2 bases from V and 8 from J, leaving 12 bases between them. The CDR3 is made up of 13 amino acids. CDR3 region: CASSLNSGREAFF. The CDR3 region has the DNA TGTGCCAGCAGCTTAAACTCCGGGAGGGAAGCTTTCTTT.

The sample holds a few counts of this clone. This sequence joins TRBV19 and TRBJ2-2; 7 bases line up with TRBD1. Per germline, CDR1 LNHDA and CDR2 SQIVND (reference sequence). The ends lost 4 bases at V and 7 bases at J; junction bases unmatched: 9. The CDR3 extends over 15 amino acids. CDR3 residues: CASSKKTGSIGELFF. Here the CDR3 DNA reads TGTGCCAGTAGTAAGAAGACAGGGTCTATCGGGGAGCTGTTTTTT. Combining the CDR3 with reference TRBV19 and TRBJ2-2 gives the whole variable domain DGGITQSPKYLFRKEGQNVTLSCEQNLNHDAMYWYRQDPGQGLRLIYYSQIVNDFQKGDIAEGYSVSREKKESFPLTVTSAQKNPTAFYLCASSKKTGSIGELFFGEGSRLTVL.

The chain carries TRBV3-1 (or the pseudogene TRBV3-2) and TRBJ2-6; TRBD1 matches at 9 bases. The ends lost 4 bases at V and 4 bases at J; junction bases unmatched: 17. The length of the CDR3 is 20 residues. Germline V gene data show CDR1 as LGHDT and CDR2 as YNNKEL (reference sequence). In DNA, the CDR3 is TGTGCCAGCAGCCCCCTGGGGAGGACAGGGGAACATACAGGGGCCAACGTCCTGACTTTC. This codes for CASSPLGRTGEHTGANVLTF.

The chain has TRBV10-3 and TRBJ1-3; D is undetermined. The ends were cut back, 7 bases at V and 0 bases at J, with 10 bases in the middle. Germline V gene data show CDR1 as ENHRY and CDR2 as SYGVKD. CDR3 length equals 14 residues. DNA for the CDR3: TGTGCCATCAATGGCCGGGACTCTGGAAACACCATATATTTT. Translation gives CAINGRDSGNTIYF.

This rearrangement joins TRBV7-3 to TRBJ2-2; D unresolved. In germline, CDR1 is SGHTA, CDR2 FQGTGA. The CDR3 extends over 14 amino acids. Trimming stripped 4 bases from V and 7 bases from J, with 13 bases between. This CDR3 reads CASSSLLFGGELFF. The DNA of the CDR3 is TGTGCCAGCAGCTCCCTTCTTTTTGGCGGGGAGCTGTTTTTT.

As concerns this clone: The sample carries other DNA sequences with the same CDR3. The chain carries TRBV20-1 and TRBJ2-7; 9 nucleotides align to TRBD2. CDR1 DFQATT and CDR2 SNEGSKA come from the germline V gene (reference sequence). J lost 6 bases, V lost 6 bases, and 3 bases had no gene match. The CDR3 is made up of 11 amino acids. The CDR3, as DNA: TGCAGTGCCCGTAGCGGGGGCGAGCAGTACTTC. Its translation: CSARSGGEQYF.

The rearrangement joins TRBV11-2 to TRBJ2-3, with 10 bases identical to TRBD2. Germline CDR1 and CDR2: SGHAT and FQNNGV. The CDR3 runs to 17 residues. J lost 0 bases, V lost 4 bases, and 7 bases had no gene match. Here the CDR3 reads CASSWGASGGSTDTQYF. The CDR3 region has the DNA TGTGCCAGCAGCTGGGGGGCTAGCGGGGGAAGCACAGATACGCAGTATTTT.

The V gene is TRBV25-1, the J gene TRBJ2-5; the D gene is possibly TRBD2 (5 bases). The length of the CDR3 is 13 residues. CDR1 and CDR2 (germline): MGHDK, SYGVNS. Trimming shortened V by 6 bases and J by 1 base, and 9 bases separated the two germline ends. The CDR3 protein is CASSQRFQETQYF. Here the CDR3 DNA reads TGTGCCAGCAGCCAGCGGTTCCAAGAGACCCAGTACTTC.

The genes are TRBV10-2 and TRBJ2-2, with TRBD2 as a possible D gene (6 bases). CDR3 length: 15 residues. Germline assignment: CDR1 WSHSY and CDR2 SAAADI. This CDR3 reads CASSPGGMNTGELFF. For the CDR3, the DNA is TGCGCGAGCTCCCCCGGCGGGATGAACACCGGGGAGCTGTTTTTT.

The V and J genes are TRBV2 and TRBJ1-3; tentatively, D is TRBD1 (6 bases). Germline loops: CDR1 SNHLY, CDR2 FYNNEI. Deletions cut 7 bases from V and 8 bases from J, with 15 bases between. The CDR3 sequence is 13 residues long. CDR3: CASTQGQLDTIYF. CDR3 in DNA: TGTGCCAGCACTCAGGGGCAGTTGGACACCATATATTTT.

The chain employs TRBV15 and TRBJ1-1; D is unclear. Germline V gene lookup returns CDR1 LNHNV and CDR2 YYDKDF (reference sequence). The CDR3 totals 13 residues. Trimming shortened V by 0 bases and J by 3 bases, and 5 bases separated the two germline ends. The CDR3 protein is CATSREGYTEAFF. CDR3 in DNA: TGTGCCACCAGCAGAGAGGGGTACACTGAAGCTTTCTTT.

The chain links TRBV10-1 to TRBJ1-1; D is unclear. Germline loops: CDR1 WNHNN, CDR2 SYGVQD (reference sequence). This CDR3 has 13 amino acids. V shed 0 bases and J shed 5 bases, with 7 bases lying between them. CDR3 region: CASSESRETEAFF. CDR3 DNA: TGCGCCAGCAGTGAGTCAAGGGAAACTGAAGCTTTCTTT.

This clone was seen a single time. The same CDR3 arises from other DNA sequences in this sample as well. The rearrangement joins TRBV30 to TRBJ2-7; D gene uncertain. Looked up from germline, CDR1 is GTSNPN and CDR2 is SVGIG (reference sequence). There are 11 residues in the CDR3. Trimming left V 0 bases short and J 7 bases short, with 7 bases between. This chain's CDR3 is CAWSVRGEQYF. CDR3 DNA sequence: TGTGCCTGGAGTGTACGAGGAGAGCAGTACTTC. The full variable domain, rest sourced from reference TRBV30 and TRBJ2-7, is SQTIHQWPATLVQPVGSPLSLECTVEGTSNPNLYWYRQAAGRGLQLLFYSVGIGQISSEVPQNLSASRPQDRQFILSSKKLLLSDSGFYLCAWSVRGEQYFGPGTRLTVT.

This clone is a singleton in its sample. The V and J genes are TRBV19 and TRBJ2-7; 8 positions match TRBD1. CDR3 length equals 15 residues. The germline V gene encodes CDR1 LNHDA and CDR2 SQIVND (reference sequence). The trim removed 3 bases at V and 4 bases at J, leaving 8 bases unmatched. CDR3 amino acids: CASSILGQGSYEQYF. DNA of the CDR3: TGTGCCAGTAGTATCCTTGGACAGGGATCGTACGAGCAGTACTTC.